Here is one T cell receptor beta chain with its context. The antigen is undetermined. The repertoire was sequenced with immunoSEQ multiplex PCR; TCRdb's copy has only in-frame clones and lacks some. The sample has approximately 33,000 clones, roughly 90% seen once; the top ten hold around a quarter. These data are taken from a study of OX40 agonist ivuxolimab in advanced cancers. Study findings and constraints: The study found that CD8+ T cells averaged more expanded clones than CD4+.

Samples of blood were obtained at baseline, on cycle 4 day 1, and on cycle 7 day 1. CDR3 length equals 13 residues. Trimming left V 3 bases short and J 7 bases short, with 10 bases between. Germline loops: CDR1 MNHEY, CDR2 SVGAGI. The TCR originated in an adult with an advanced solid tumor such as melanoma, head and neck, liver or kidney cancer. The gene calls are TRBV6-5 and TRBJ2-1; D is ambiguous. This specimen consisted of CD4+ or CD8+ T cells sorted from blood, obtained in a trial of the OX40 agonist ivuxolimab. The CDR3 is CASSYQRKNEQFF. CDR3 sequence (DNA): TGTGCCAGCAGTTATCAACGGAAGAATGAGCAGTTCTTC.